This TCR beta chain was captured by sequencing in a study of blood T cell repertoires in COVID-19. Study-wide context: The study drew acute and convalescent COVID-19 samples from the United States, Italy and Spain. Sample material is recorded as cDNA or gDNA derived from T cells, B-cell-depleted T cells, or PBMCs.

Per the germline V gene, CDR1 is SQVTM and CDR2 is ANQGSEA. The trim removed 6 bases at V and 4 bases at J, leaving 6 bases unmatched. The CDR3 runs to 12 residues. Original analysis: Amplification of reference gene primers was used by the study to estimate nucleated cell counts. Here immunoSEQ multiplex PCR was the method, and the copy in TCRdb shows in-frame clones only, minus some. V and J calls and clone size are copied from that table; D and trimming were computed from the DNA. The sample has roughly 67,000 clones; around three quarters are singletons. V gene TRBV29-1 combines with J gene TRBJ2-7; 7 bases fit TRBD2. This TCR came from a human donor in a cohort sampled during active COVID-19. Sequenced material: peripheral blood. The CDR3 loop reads CSVSSGSYEQYF. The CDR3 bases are TGCAGCGTGTCTAGCGGAAGTTACGAGCAGTACTTC.